These T cell receptor beta chains were read from a single sample in a study of T cells in Graves' hyperthyroidism and ophthalmopathy. One entry per CDR3 protein results from TCRdb running MiXCR on the multiplex PCR reads. Found here are hundreds of thousands of distinct CDR3 sequences, about 15% of them singletons; the top ten hold 4.3%. The source material was blood. Receptors originate from a middle-aged woman with Graves' ophthalmopathy. The CDR3 runs from the conserved cysteine through the conserved F or W.

len: 18
j_gene: TRBJ2-7
v_gene: TRBV5-5
CDR3aa: CASSLVGRVGKPTYEQYF

len: 15
j_gene: TRBJ1-3
v_gene: TRBV5-1
CDR3aa: CASSSTAYSGNTIYF

len: 16
j_gene: TRBJ2-7
v_gene: TRBV6-5
CDR3aa: CASSYWASGPLGEQYF

len: 12
j_gene: TRBJ2-7
v_gene: TRBV20-1
CDR3aa: CSATPQDYEQYF

len: 12
j_gene: TRBJ2-7
v_gene: TRBV6-2/TRBV6-3
CDR3aa: CANSSIAGEQYF

len: 15
j_gene: TRBJ2-7
v_gene: TRBV10-3
CDR3aa: CAISEEGGSFDEQYF

len: 14
j_gene: TRBJ1-5
v_gene: TRBV3-1
CDR3aa: CASSPSGPNQPQHF

len: 16
j_gene: TRBJ1-3
v_gene: TRBV14
CDR3aa: CASSPRLGRSGNTIYF

len: 14
j_gene: TRBJ2-5
v_gene: TRBV12-3/TRBV12-4
CDR3aa: CASSWGTLAETQYF

len: 14
j_gene: TRBJ2-7
v_gene: TRBV28
CDR3aa: CASSLSGALLEQYF

len: 14
j_gene: TRBJ1-1
v_gene: TRBV2
CDR3aa: CASSTGAGNTEAFF

len: 15
j_gene: TRBJ1-2
v_gene: TRBV2
CDR3aa: CASSDGGAGSYGYTF

len: 15
j_gene: TRBJ2-7
v_gene: TRBV19
CDR3aa: CASSAGLAGSYEQYF

len: 17
j_gene: TRBJ2-3
v_gene: TRBV29-1
CDR3aa: CSVPGTRSLRGADTQYF

len: 12
j_gene: TRBJ2-7
v_gene: TRBV2
CDR3aa: CASSLAPFEQYF

len: 12
j_gene: TRBJ2-7
v_gene: TRBV29-1
CDR3aa: CSVSTGTYEQYF

len: 17
j_gene: TRBJ2-6
v_gene: TRBV6-5
CDR3aa: CASSSVGTNSGANVLTF

len: 16
j_gene: TRBJ2-7
v_gene: TRBV29-1
CDR3aa: CSVELLRPGGDYEQYF

len: 14
j_gene: TRBJ1-2
v_gene: TRBV11-2
CDR3aa: CASSLSGGDYGYTF

len: 16
j_gene: TRBJ1-5
v_gene: TRBV7-2
CDR3aa: CASSLAGQGLNQPQHF

len: 13
j_gene: TRBJ1-1
v_gene: TRBV28
CDR3aa: CASSFPRTGEAFF

len: 14
j_gene: TRBJ1-1
v_gene: TRBV10-3
CDR3aa: CAISEYSGAGTAFF

len: 15
j_gene: TRBJ2-2
v_gene: TRBV29-1
CDR3aa: CTARTLAGAGGELFF

len: 18
j_gene: TRBJ2-7
v_gene: TRBV11-1
CDR3aa: CASSPRTSGRAEFYEQYF

len: 18
j_gene: TRBJ1-1
v_gene: TRBV6-2/TRBV6-3
CDR3aa: CASSYSKAGGRANTEAFF

len: 15
j_gene: TRBJ2-6
v_gene: TRBV6-1
CDR3aa: CASTGGRAGANVLTF